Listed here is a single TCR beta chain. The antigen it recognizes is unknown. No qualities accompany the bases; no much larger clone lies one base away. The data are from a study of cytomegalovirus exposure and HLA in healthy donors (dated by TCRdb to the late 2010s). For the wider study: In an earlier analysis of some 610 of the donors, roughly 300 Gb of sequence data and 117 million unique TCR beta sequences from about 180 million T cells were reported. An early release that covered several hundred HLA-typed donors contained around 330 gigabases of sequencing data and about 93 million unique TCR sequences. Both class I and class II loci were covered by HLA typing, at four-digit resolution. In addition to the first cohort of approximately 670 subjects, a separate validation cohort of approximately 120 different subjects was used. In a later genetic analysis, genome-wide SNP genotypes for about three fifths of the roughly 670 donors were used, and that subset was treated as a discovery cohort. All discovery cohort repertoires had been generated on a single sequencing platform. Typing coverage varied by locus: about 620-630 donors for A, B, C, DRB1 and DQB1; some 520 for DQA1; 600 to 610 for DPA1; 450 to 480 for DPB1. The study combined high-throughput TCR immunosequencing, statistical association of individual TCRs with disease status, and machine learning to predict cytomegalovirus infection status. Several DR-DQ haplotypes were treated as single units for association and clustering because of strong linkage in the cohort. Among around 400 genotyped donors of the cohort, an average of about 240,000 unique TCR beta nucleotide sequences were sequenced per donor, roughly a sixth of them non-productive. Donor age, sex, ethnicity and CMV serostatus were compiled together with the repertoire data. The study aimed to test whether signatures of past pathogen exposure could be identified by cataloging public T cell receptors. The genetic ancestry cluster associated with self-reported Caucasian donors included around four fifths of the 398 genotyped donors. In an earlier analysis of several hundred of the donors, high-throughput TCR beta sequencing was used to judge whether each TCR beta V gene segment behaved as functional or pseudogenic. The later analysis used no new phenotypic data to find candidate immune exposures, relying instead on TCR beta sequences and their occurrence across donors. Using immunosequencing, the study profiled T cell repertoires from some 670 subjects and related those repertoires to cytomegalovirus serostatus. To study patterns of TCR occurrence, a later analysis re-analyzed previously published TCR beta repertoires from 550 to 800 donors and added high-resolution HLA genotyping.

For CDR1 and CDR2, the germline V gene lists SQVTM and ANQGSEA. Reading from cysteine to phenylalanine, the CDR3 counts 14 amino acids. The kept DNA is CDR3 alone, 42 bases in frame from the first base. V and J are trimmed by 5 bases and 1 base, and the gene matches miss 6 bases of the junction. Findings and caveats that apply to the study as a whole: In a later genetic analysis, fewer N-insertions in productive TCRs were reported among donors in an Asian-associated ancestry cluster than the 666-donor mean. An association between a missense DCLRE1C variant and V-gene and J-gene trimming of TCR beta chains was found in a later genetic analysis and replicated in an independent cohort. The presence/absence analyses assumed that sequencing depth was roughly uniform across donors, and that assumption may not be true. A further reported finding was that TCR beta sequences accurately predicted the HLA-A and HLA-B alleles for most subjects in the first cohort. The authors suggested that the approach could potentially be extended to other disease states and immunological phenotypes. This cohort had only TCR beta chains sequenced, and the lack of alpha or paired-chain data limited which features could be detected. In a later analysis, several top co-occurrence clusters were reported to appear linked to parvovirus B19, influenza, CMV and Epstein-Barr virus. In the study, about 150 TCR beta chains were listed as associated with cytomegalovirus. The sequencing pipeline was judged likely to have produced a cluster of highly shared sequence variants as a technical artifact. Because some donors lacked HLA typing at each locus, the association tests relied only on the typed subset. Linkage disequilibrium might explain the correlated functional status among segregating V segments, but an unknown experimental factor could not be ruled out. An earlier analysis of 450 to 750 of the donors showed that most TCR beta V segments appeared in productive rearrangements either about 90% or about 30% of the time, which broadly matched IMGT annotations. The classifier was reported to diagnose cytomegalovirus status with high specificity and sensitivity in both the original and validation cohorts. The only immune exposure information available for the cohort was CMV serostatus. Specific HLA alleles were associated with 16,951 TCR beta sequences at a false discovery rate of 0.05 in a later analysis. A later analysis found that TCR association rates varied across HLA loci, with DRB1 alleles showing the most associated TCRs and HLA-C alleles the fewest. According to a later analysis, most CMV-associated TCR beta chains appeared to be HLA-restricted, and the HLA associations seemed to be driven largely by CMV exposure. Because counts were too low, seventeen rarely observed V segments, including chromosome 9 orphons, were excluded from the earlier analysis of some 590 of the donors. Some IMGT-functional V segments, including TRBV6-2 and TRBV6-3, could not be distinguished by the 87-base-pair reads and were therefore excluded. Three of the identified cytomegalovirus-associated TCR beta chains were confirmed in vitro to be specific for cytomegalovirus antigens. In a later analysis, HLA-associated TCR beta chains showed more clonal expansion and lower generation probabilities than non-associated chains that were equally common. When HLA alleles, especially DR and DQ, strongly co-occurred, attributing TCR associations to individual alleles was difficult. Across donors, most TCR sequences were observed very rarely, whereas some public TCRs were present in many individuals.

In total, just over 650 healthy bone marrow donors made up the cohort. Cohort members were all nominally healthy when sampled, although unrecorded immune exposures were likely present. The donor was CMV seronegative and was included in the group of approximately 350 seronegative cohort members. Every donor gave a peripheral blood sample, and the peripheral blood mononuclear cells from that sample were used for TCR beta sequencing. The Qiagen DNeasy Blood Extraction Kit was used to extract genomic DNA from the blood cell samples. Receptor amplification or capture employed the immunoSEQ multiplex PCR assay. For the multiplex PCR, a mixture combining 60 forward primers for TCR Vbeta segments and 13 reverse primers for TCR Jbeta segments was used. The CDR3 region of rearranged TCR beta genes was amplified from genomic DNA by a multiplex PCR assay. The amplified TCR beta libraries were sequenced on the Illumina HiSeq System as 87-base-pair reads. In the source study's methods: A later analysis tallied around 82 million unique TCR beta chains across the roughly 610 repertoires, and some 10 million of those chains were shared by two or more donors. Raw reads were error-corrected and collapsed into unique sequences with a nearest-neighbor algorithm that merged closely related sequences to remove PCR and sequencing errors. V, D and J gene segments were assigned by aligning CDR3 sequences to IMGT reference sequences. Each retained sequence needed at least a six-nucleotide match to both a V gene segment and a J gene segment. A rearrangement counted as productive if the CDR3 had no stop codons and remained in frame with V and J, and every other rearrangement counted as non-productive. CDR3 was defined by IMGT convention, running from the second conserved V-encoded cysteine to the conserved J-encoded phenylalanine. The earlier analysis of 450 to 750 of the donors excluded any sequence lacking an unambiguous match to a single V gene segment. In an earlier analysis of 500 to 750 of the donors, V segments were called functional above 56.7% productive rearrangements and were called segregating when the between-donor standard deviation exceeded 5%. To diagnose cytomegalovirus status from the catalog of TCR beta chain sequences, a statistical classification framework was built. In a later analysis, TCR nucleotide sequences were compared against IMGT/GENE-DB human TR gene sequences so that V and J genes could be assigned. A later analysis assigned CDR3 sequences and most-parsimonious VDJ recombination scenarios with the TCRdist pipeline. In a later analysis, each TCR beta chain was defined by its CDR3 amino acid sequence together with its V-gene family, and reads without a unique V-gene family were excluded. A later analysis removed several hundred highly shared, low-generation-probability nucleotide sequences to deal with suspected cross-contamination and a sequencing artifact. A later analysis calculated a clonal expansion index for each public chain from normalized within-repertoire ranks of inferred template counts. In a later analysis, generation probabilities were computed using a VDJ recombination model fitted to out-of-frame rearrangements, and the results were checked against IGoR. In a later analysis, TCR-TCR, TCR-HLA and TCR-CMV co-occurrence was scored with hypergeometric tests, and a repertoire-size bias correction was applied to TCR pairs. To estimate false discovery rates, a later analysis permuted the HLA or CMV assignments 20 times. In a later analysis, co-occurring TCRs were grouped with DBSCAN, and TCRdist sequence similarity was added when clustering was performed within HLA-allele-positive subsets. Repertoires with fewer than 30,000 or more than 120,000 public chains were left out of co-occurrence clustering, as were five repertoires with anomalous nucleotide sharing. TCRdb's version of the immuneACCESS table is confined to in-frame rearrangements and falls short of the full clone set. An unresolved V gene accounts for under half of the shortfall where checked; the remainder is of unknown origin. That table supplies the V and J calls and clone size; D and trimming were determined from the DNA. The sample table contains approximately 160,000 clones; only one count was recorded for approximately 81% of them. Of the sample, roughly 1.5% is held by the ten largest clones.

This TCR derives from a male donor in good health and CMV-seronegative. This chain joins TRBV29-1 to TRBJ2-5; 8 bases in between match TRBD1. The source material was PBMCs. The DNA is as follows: TGCAGCGTTCGTCCTGACAGGGGCCAAGAGACCCAGTACTTC. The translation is CSVRPDRGQETQYF.